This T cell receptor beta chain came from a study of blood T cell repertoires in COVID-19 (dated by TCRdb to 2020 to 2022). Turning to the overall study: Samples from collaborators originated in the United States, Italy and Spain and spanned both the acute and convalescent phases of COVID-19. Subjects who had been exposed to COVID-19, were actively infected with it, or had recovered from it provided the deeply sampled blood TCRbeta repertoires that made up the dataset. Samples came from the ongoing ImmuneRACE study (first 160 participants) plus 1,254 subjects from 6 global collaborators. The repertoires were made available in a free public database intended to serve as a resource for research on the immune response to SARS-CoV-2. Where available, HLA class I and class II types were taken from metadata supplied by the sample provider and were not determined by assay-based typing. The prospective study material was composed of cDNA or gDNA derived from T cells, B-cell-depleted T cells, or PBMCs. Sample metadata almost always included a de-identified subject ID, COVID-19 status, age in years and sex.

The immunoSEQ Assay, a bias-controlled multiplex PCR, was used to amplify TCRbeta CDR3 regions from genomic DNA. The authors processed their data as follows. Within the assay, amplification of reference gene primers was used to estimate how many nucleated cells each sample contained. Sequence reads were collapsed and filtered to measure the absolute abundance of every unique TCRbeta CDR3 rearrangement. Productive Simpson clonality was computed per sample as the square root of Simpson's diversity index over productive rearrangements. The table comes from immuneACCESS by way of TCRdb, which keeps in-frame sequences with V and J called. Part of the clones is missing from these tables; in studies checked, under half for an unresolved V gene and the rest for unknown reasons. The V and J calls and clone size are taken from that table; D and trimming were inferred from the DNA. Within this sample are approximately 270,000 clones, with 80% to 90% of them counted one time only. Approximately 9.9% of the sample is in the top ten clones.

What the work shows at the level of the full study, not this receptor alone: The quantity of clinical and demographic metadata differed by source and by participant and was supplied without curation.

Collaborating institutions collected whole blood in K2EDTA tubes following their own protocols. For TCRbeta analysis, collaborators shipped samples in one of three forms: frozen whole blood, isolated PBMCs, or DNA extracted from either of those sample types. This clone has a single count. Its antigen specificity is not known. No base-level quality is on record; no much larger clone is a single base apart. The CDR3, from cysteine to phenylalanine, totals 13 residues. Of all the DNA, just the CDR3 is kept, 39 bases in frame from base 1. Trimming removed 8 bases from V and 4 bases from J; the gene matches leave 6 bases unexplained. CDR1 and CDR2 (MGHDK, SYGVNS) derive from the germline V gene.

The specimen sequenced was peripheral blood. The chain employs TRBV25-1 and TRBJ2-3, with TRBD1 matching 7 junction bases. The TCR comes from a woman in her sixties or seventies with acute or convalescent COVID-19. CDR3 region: CASGDRAPDTQYF. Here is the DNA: TGTGCCAGCGGAGACAGGGCCCCAGATACGCAGTATTTT.